This T cell receptor beta chain was sequenced in a study of blood T cell repertoires in COVID-19. About the study: Acute-phase and convalescent COVID-19 samples originated in the United States, Italy and Spain. From T cells, B-cell-depleted T cells, or PBMCs came the material, which was cDNA or gDNA.

In the source study's methods: Amplification of reference gene primers provided the estimated nucleated cell counts. Assay used: immunoSEQ multiplex PCR; TCRdb lists only in-frame clones, some missing. The D gene and trimming were derived from the DNA, and the V and J assignments and clone size from that table. The sample shows 180,000 or so clones, 87% of them seen only once. The CDR3 has 14 amino acids. V was clipped by 7 bases and J by 5 bases; unmatched bases: 12. Germline V gives CDR1 SQVTM, CDR2 ANQGSEA. The sequence was obtained from a woman between 45 and 65 years old with acute or convalescent COVID-19. The rearrangement joins TRBV29-1 to TRBJ2-7; TRBD2 aligns across 9 bases. Sequences were obtained from peripheral blood. The CDR3 loop is CSAKAGGSLDEQYF. The CDR3 nucleotides read TGCAGCGCTAAAGCGGGAGGTTCCCTAGACGAGCAGTACTTC.